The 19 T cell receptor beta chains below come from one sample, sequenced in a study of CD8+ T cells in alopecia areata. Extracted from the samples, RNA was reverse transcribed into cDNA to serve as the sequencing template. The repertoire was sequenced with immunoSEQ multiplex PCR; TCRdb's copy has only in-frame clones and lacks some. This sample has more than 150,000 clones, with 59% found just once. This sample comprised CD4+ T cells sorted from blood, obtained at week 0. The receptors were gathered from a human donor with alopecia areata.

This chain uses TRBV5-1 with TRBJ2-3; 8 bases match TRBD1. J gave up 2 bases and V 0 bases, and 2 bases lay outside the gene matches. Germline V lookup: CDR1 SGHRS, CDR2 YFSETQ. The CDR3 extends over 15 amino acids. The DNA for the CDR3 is TGCGCCAGCAGCTTGGACAGGGGGTTCACAGATACGCAGTATTTT. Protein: CASSLDRGFTDTQYF.

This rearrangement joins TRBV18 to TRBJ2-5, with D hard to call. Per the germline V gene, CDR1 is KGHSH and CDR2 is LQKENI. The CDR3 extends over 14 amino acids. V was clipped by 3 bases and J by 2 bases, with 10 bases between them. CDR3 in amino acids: CASSPGLSQETQYF. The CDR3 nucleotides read TGTGCCAGCTCACCGGGCCTGAGTCAAGAGACCCAGTACTTC.

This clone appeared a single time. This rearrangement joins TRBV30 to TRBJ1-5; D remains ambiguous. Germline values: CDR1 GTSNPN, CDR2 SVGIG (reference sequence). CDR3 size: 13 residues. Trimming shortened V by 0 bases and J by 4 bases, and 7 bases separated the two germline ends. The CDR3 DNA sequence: TGTGCCTGGAGTGTACTATTGAATCAGCCCCAGCATTTT. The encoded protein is CAWSVLLNQPQHF.

The CDR3, as DNA: TGTGCCAGCAGCTTAGTTACAGGGGGAGAGGAAAAACTGTTTTTT. This codes for CASSLVTGGEEKLFF. The chain recombines TRBV11-2 with TRBJ1-4, with TRBD1 matching 8 bases. The CDR3 is made up of 15 amino acids. Germline CDR1 reads SGHAT; CDR2 reads FQNNGV. The J segment lost 8 bases and the V segment lost 1 base, leaving 6 bases of the junction unmatched.

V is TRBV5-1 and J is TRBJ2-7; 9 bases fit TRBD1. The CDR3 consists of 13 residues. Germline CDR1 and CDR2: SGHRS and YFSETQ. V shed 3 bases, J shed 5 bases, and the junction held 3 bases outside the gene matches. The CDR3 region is CASSWGQGNEQYF. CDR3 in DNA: TGCGCCAGCAGCTGGGGACAGGGTAACGAGCAGTACTTC.

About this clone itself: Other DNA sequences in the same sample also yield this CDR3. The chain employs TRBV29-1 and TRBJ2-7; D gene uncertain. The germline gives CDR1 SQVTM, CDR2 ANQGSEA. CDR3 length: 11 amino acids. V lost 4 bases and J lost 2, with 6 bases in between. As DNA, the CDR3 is TGCAGCGTTGGGCAGACCTACGAGCAGTACTTC. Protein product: CSVGQTYEQYF.

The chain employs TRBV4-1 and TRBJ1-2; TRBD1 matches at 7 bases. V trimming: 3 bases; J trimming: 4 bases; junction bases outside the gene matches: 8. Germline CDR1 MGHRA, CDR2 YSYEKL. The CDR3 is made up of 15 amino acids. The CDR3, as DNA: TGCGCCAGCAGCCAGCCCACGACAGGGATCTATGGCTACACCTTC. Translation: CASSQPTTGIYGYTF.

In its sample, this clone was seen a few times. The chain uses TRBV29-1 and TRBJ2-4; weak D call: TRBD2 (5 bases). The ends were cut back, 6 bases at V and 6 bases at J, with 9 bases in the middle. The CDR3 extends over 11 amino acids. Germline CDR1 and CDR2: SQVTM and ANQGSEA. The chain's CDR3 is CSVGVRNIQYF. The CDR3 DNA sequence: TGCAGCGTCGGGGTTAGAAACATTCAGTACTTC.

CDR3 loop: CSAPGTGTRNTEAFF. The DNA of the CDR3 is TGCAGCGCACCCGGGACAGGGACACGGAACACTGAAGCTTTCTTT. The chain uses TRBV29-1 and TRBJ1-1, with 9 bases fitting TRBD1. The CDR3 covers 15 residues. Trimming cost V 7 bases and J 1 base; bases outside gene matches: 10. CDR1 and CDR2 (germline): SQVTM, ANQGSEA.

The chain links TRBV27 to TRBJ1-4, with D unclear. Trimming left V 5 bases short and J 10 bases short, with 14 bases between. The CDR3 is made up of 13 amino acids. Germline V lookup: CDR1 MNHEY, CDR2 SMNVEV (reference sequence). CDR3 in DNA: TGTGCCAGCAGTGAAAGACCCTGGGGAAAACTGTTTTTT. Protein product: CASSERPWGKLFF. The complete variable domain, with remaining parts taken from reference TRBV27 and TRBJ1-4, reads EAQVTQNPRYLITVTGKKLTVTCSQNMNHEYMSWYRQDPGLGLRQIYYSMNVEVTDKGDVPEGYKVSRKEKRNFPLILESPSPNQTSLYFCASSERPWGKLFFGSGTQLSVL.

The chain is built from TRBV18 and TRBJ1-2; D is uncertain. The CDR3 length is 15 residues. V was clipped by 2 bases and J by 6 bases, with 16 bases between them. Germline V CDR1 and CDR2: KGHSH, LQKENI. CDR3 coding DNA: TGTGCCAGCTCACCAACCGGGTTCGGGCACGATGGCTACACCTTC. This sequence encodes CASSPTGFGHDGYTF.

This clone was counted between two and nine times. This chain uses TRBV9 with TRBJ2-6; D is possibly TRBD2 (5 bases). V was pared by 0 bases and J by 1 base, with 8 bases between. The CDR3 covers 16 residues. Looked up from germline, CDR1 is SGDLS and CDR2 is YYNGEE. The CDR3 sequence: CASSVGGGSGANVLTF. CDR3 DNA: TGTGCCAGCAGCGTAGGCGGAGGATCTGGGGCCAACGTCCTGACTTTC.

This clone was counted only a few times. The CDR3 sequence: CASSPPSVGVGYTF. DNA for the CDR3: TGTGCCAGCTCACCACCGTCAGTTGGGGTTGGCTACACCTTC. The chain couples TRBV18 to TRBJ1-2; D gene uncertain. CDR3 size: 14 residues. Germline lookup yields CDR1 KGHSH and CDR2 LQKENI. V was trimmed by 0 bases and J by 7 bases, leaving 12 bases between them.

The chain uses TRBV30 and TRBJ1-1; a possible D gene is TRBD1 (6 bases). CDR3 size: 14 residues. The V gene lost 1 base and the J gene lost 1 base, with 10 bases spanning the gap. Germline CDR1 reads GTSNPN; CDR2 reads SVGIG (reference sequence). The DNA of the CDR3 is TGTGCCTGGAGTGGAAGGACAGAGAACACTGAAGCTTTCTTT. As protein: CAWSGRTENTEAFF.

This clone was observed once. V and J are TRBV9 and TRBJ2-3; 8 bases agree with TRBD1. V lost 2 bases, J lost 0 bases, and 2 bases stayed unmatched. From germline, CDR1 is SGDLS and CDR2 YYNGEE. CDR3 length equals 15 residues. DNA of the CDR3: TGTGCCAGCAGCGTGACAGGGGACAGCACAGATACGCAGTATTTT. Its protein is CASSVTGDSTDTQYF.

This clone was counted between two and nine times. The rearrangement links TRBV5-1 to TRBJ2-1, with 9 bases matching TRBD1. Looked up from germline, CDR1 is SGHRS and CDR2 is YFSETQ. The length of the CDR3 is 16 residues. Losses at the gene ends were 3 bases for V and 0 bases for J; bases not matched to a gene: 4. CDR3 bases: TGCGCCAGCAGCTCAGGACAGGGGATCTCCTACAATGAGCAGTTCTTC. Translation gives CASSSGQGISYNEQFF. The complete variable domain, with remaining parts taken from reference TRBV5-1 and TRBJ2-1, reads KAGVTQTPRYLIKTRGQQVTLSCSPISGHRSVSWYQQTPGQGLQFLFEYFSETQRNKGNFPGRFSGRQFSNSRSEMNVSTLELGDSALYLCASSSGQGISYNEQFFGPGTRLTVL.

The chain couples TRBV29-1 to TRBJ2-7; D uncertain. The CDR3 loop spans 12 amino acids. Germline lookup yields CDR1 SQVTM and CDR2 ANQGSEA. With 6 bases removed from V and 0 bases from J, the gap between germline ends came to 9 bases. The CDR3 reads CSVTVSSYEQYF. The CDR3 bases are TGCAGCGTCACTGTCAGCTCCTACGAGCAGTACTTC.

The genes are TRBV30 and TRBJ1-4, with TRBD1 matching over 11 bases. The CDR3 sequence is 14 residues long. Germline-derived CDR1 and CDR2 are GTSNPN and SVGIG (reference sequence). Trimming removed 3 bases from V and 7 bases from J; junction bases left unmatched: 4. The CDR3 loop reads CAWRRTGGSEKLFF. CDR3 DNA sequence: TGTGCCTGGAGAAGGACAGGGGGCAGTGAAAAACTGTTTTTT.

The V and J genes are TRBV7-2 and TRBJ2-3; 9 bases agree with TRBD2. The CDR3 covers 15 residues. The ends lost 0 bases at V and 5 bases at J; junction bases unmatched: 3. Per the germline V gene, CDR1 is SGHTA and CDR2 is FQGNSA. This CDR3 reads CASSLAAGGVDTQYF. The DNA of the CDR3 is TGTGCCAGCAGCTTAGCGGCGGGGGGGGTAGATACGCAGTATTTT. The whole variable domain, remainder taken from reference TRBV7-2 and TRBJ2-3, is GAGVSQSPSNKVTEKGKDVELRCDPISGHTALYWYRQSLGQGLEFLIYFQGNSAPDKSGLPSDRFSAERTGGSVSTLTIQRTQQEDSAVYLCASSLAAGGVDTQYFGPGTRLTVL.